The TCR beta chain described here comes from a study of T-cell reconstitution after alpha-beta-depleted transplantation in children. Study findings and constraints: Reportedly, only several hundred clones from non-depleted graft cells drove alpha-beta T-cell counts at about two months. Surviving recipient cells, namely T cells and thymic progenitors, were the source of high day-60 TCRbeta diversity in some patients. Hyperexpanded clones declined; after one year, newly produced T cells mostly supplied diversity.

Unique molecular identifiers featured in how the TCRbeta library was prepared. TCRdb reprocessed the PCR reads via MiXCR and lists one record per CDR3 protein. The table has approximately 980,000 distinct CDR3 sequences, about 29% seen once. In the case of this clonotype: Antigen specificity is unknown.

Germline V gene sequence: CDR1 SGHRS, CDR2 YFSETQ. With 3 bases removed from V and 10 bases from J, the gap between germline ends came to 14 bases. The CDR3 length is 13 residues. The sample was PBMCs, mostly from graft donor cells, taken 360 days after TCRalphabeta/CD19-depleted stem cell transplant. The sequence derives from a boy less than two years old who had a stem cell transplant for SCID, so the T cells may come from the graft donor. This chain connects TRBV5-1 to TRBJ2-1; perhaps TRBD1 as D (5 bases). The CDR3 loop reads CASSSAGLREQFF. The CDR3 nucleotides are TGCGCCAGCAGCTCGGCAGGGCTACGGGAGCAGTTCTTC. The full variable domain, completed using reference TRBV5-1 and TRBJ2-1, is KAGVTQTPRYLIKTRGQQVTLSCSPISGHRSVSWYQQTPGQGLQFLFEYFSETQRNKGNFPGRFSGRQFSNSRSEMNVSTLELGDSALYLCASSSAGLREQFFGPGTRLTVL.